These T cell receptor beta chains were read from a single sample in a study of blood T cell repertoires in COVID-19. TCRdb keeps only in-frame clones here, not all; method: immunoSEQ multiplex PCR. There are roughly 240,000 clones in the sample; 70% to 90% occur only once, and 4.5% to 5.5% lies in the top ten. What was sequenced was peripheral blood. The receptors shown here come from a man aged 50 to 60 with COVID-19, enrolled during active disease. Each CDR3 is given with its conserved first and last residue. D genes are given only for firm matches. Part of the rows lack a size; the others show once, few, many or a class for expanded clones.

J: TRBJ1-5
size: .
V: TRBV10-3
D: .
CDR3: CAISESGSNSNQPQHF
DNA: TGTGCCATCAGTGAGTCGGGCAGTAATAGCAATCAGCCCCAGCATTTT

J: TRBJ2-5
size: .
V: TRBV7-2
D: .
CDR3: CASSLGGVAGKETQYF
DNA: TGTGCCAGCAGCTTAGGAGGTGTAGCAGGGAAAGAGACCCAGTACTTC

J: TRBJ2-7
size: .
V: TRBV4-1
D: .
CDR3: CASSQARQGIYEQYF
DNA: TGCGCCAGCAGCCAAGCGAGGCAGGGGATCTACGAGCAGTACTTC

J: TRBJ2-4
size: .
V: TRBV7-8
D: .
CDR3: CASSLVQGGGIQYF
DNA: TGTGCCAGCAGCTTAGTACAGGGAGGGGGCATTCAGTACTTC

J: TRBJ2-2
size: .
V: TRBV11-3
D: TRBD1
CDR3: CASSLEGQGELFF
DNA: TGTGCCAGCAGCTTAGAGGGACAGGGGGAGCTGTTTTTT

J: TRBJ1-5
size: few
V: TRBV28
D: TRBD1
CDR3: CATTDRAGPQHF
DNA: TGTGCCACTACGGACAGGGCGGGGCCCCAGCATTTT

J: TRBJ2-3
size: .
V: TRBV27
D: TRBD2
CDR3: CASSAREAHTDTQYF
DNA: TGTGCCAGCAGTGCCCGGGAGGCCCACACAGATACGCAGTATTTT

J: TRBJ1-2
size: .
V: TRBV5-4
D: .
CDR3: CASSPGGGSDYGYTF
DNA: TGTGCCAGCAGCCCGGGGGGGGGCAGTGACTATGGCTACACCTTC

J: TRBJ2-5
size: .
V: TRBV18
D: TRBD2
CDR3: CASSPPLAGQETQYF
DNA: TGTGCCAGCTCACCACCGCTAGCGGGCCAAGAGACCCAGTACTTC

J: TRBJ2-7
size: once
V: TRBV19
D: TRBD1
CDR3: CASSPSQGTRNEQYF
DNA: TGTGCCAGTAGTCCCTCACAGGGGACCAGGAACGAGCAGTACTTC

J: TRBJ2-5
size: once
V: TRBV9
D: .
CDR3: CASSPPHEWTQYF
DNA: TGTGCCAGCAGCCCACCTCACGAGTGGACTCAGTACTTC

J: TRBJ2-3
size: once
V: TRBV4-1
D: TRBD2
CDR3: CASSPELAGGQWSNTDTQYF
DNA: TGCGCCAGCAGCCCAGAACTAGCGGGGGGGCAGTGGTCGAACACAGATACGCAGTATTTT

J: TRBJ1-5
size: .
V: TRBV24-1
D: .
CDR3: CATSDQAGPQHF
DNA: TGTGCCACCAGTGATCAAGCAGGGCCCCAGCATTTT

J: TRBJ2-1
size: .
V: TRBV5-5
D: TRBD2
CDR3: CASSLSLAGINEQFF
DNA: TGTGCCAGCAGCTTGTCCCTAGCGGGAATCAATGAGCAGTTCTTC

J: TRBJ2-4
size: .
V: TRBV5-1
D: .
CDR3: CASSSGMGNIQYF
DNA: TGCGCCAGCAGTTCCGGGATGGGGAACATTCAGTACTTC

J: TRBJ2-1
size: .
V: TRBV29-1
D: TRBD2
CDR3: CSAPSGTLYNEQFF
DNA: TGCAGCGCCCCTAGCGGGACCCTATACAATGAGCAGTTCTTC

J: TRBJ1-1
size: .
V: TRBV9
D: .
CDR3: CASSPTVKNTEAFF
DNA: TGTGCCAGCAGCCCAACGGTCAAGAACACTGAAGCTTTCTTT

J: TRBJ2-1
size: .
V: TRBV5-1
D: .
CDR3: CASSLAPAGATDEQFF
DNA: TGCGCCAGCAGCTTGGCCCCGGCAGGGGCTACGGATGAGCAGTTCTTC

J: TRBJ1-1
size: .
V: TRBV4-2
D: .
CDR3: CASSQDVRETEAFF
DNA: TGTGCCAGCAGCCAAGATGTCAGGGAAACTGAAGCTTTCTTT

J: TRBJ1-6
size: few
V: TRBV7-8
D: .
CDR3: CASSLGQKNSPLHF
DNA: TGTGCCAGCAGCTTAGGACAGAAAAATTCACCCCTCCACTTT

J: TRBJ1-1
size: .
V: TRBV11-2
D: .
CDR3: CASSLDFWGENTEAFF
DNA: TGTGCCAGCAGCTTAGATTTTTGGGGGGAGAACACTGAAGCTTTCTTT

J: TRBJ2-7
size: .
V: TRBV9
D: TRBD1
CDR3: CASSLTGIGYEQYF
DNA: TGTGCCAGCAGCTTGACAGGGATAGGGTACGAGCAGTACTTC

J: TRBJ2-2
size: .
V: TRBV15
D: .
CDR3: CATSRDRLVANTGELFF
DNA: TGTGCCACCAGCAGAGATCGGCTAGTAGCGAACACCGGGGAGCTGTTTTTT

J: TRBJ2-3
size: few
V: TRBV6-2/TRBV6-3
D: .
CDR3: CASSYSGGGTDTQYF
DNA: TGTGCCAGCAGTTACTCCGGCGGGGGCACAGATACGCAGTATTTT

J: TRBJ1-1
size: .
V: TRBV27
D: TRBD1
CDR3: CASSLGQATEAFF
DNA: TGTGCCAGCAGTTTAGGACAGGCGACTGAAGCTTTCTTT

J: TRBJ1-5
size: few
V: TRBV2
D: .
CDR3: CASRDGAYSNQPQHF
DNA: TGTGCCAGCAGAGATGGAGCCTATAGCAATCAGCCCCAGCATTTT

J: TRBJ2-2
size: few
V: TRBV4-3
D: .
CDR3: CASSQDIPGELFF
DNA: TGCGCCAGCAGCCAAGATATCCCCGGGGAGCTGTTTTTT

J: TRBJ2-1
size: .
V: TRBV14
D: TRBD2
CDR3: CASSRGTSEGLRQFF
DNA: TGTGCCAGCAGCCGGGGGACTAGCGAGGGATTGCGGCAGTTCTTC

J: TRBJ1-4
size: .
V: TRBV6-5
D: .
CDR3: CASSYFRQPLNEKLFF
DNA: TGTGCCAGCAGTTACTTCCGACAGCCTCTAAATGAAAAACTGTTTTTT

J: TRBJ2-1
size: .
V: TRBV10-3
D: TRBD2
CDR3: CAIGTSGGFNEQFF
DNA: TGTGCCATCGGGACTAGCGGGGGATTTAATGAGCAGTTCTTC

J: TRBJ1-5
size: .
V: TRBV5-4
D: .
CDR3: CASSLDSRPNQPQHF
DNA: TGTGCCAGCAGCTTGGACAGCAGGCCCAATCAGCCCCAGCATTTT

J: TRBJ1-2
size: few
V: TRBV20-1
D: .
CDR3: CSARGGYGYTF
DNA: TGCAGTGCTAGAGGAGGCTATGGCTACACCTTC

J: TRBJ1-6
size: .
V: TRBV9
D: .
CDR3: CASHEGVSSYNSPLHF
DNA: TGTGCCAGCCACGAGGGGGTTAGCTCCTATAATTCACCCCTCCACTTT

J: TRBJ2-7
size: .
V: TRBV5-1
D: TRBD1
CDR3: CASSTGVRRSYEQYF
DNA: TGCGCCAGCAGTACAGGGGTAAGGCGTTCCTACGAGCAGTACTTC

J: TRBJ1-2
size: .
V: TRBV25-1
D: .
CDR3: CASNGQGNYGYTF
DNA: TGTGCCAGCAATGGGCAGGGTAACTATGGCTACACCTTC

J: TRBJ2-5
size: .
V: TRBV18
D: TRBD2
CDR3: CASSPRLAGGVEETQYF
DNA: TGTGCCAGCTCACCCCGTCTGGCCGGGGGGGTCGAAGAGACCCAGTACTTC

J: TRBJ2-2
size: once
V: TRBV9
D: .
CDR3: CASSVAPGEAGELFF
DNA: TGTGCCAGCAGCGTAGCTCCGGGGGAGGCAGGGGAGCTGTTTTTT

J: TRBJ1-5
size: .
V: TRBV20-1
D: .
CDR3: CSASSGVDQPQHF
DNA: TGCAGCGCTAGTTCAGGGGTCGATCAGCCCCAGCATTTT

J: TRBJ2-2
size: .
V: TRBV6-1
D: TRBD2
CDR3: CASSEQRTSGAGELFF
DNA: TGTGCCAGCAGTGAACAAAGGACTAGCGGGGCGGGGGAGCTGTTTTTT

J: TRBJ2-5
size: .
V: TRBV10-3
D: .
CDR3: CAISESSYQETQYF
DNA: TGTGCCATCAGTGAGTCTAGCTACCAAGAGACCCAGTACTTC

J: TRBJ1-6
size: .
V: TRBV7-2
D: .
CDR3: CASSLRQEPGTPLHF
DNA: TGTGCCAGCAGCCTTAGACAGGAGCCGGGAACACCCCTCCACTTT

J: TRBJ1-2
size: .
V: TRBV2
D: .
CDR3: CASRPDNDYGYTF
DNA: TGTGCCAGCCGTCCGGACAACGACTATGGCTACACCTTC

J: TRBJ2-7
size: .
V: TRBV28
D: TRBD1
CDR3: CASSSPSGTGTYEQYF
DNA: TGTGCCAGCAGTTCGCCCTCCGGGACAGGTACCTACGAGCAGTACTTC

J: TRBJ2-2
size: once
V: TRBV3-1/TRBV3-2
D: TRBD1
CDR3: CASSHHDRASPGELFF
DNA: TGTGCCAGCAGTCACCACGACAGGGCGTCCCCCGGGGAGCTGTTTTTT

J: TRBJ2-1
size: .
V: TRBV7-3
D: TRBD1
CDR3: CASSFDRESNEQFF
DNA: TGTGCCAGCAGCTTTGACAGGGAATCCAATGAGCAGTTCTTC

J: TRBJ1-3
size: .
V: TRBV15
D: .
CDR3: CATSRYTSGNTIYF
DNA: TGTGCCACCAGCAGATACACCTCTGGAAACACCATATATTTT

J: TRBJ1-3
size: few
V: TRBV28
D: TRBD1
CDR3: CASSDGTEGGNTIYF
DNA: TGTGCCAGCAGCGACGGGACAGAGGGTGGAAACACCATATATTTT

J: TRBJ1-1
size: few
V: TRBV5-1
D: TRBD1
CDR3: CASSSTGLRTEAFF
DNA: TGCGCCAGCAGCTCGACAGGGCTGAGAACTGAAGCTTTCTTT